A selection of T cell receptor beta chains follows, all from one sample in a study of cytomegalovirus exposure and HLA in healthy donors. TCRdb's copy holds only in-frame clones and misses some; the assay was immunoSEQ multiplex PCR. The table shows about 150,000 clones, with 60% to 85% occurring only once. Sequencing was done on a sample of PBMCs. These receptor sequences come from a woman in her thirties or forties in good health and CMV-seronegative. Both conserved end residues are part of each CDR3. The D gene is left open where the match is weak. Size tells how often a clone was seen (once, few, many) or the class of an expanded clone, and some rows leave it out.

j_call	clone_size	d_call	v_call	cdr3_aa	cdr3_nt
TRBJ1-1	-	-	TRBV4-1	CASSQDTRGGRNTEAFF	TGCGCCAGCAGCCAAGATACGAGGGGAGGAAGGAACACTGAAGCTTTCTTT
TRBJ1-2	once	TRBD1	TRBV6-5	CASSQQGAFLNGYTF	TGTGCCAGCAGCCAACAGGGGGCCTTTCTCAATGGCTACACCTTC
TRBJ2-3	once	-	TRBV10-2	CASSGGLADRTDTQYF	TGCGCCAGCAGTGGGGGGCTAGCGGACCGCACAGATACGCAGTATTTT
TRBJ2-3	-	-	TRBV5-6	CASSFTRGSNSDTQYF	TGTGCCAGCAGCTTCACGAGGGGGTCGAACTCAGATACGCAGTATTTT
TRBJ2-7	-	TRBD2	TRBV11-3	CASSPRRSGRAQEQYF	TGTGCCAGCAGCCCTAGACGAAGCGGGAGGGCGCAGGAGCAGTACTTC
TRBJ1-2	-	-	TRBV29-1	CSVIIGATFNYGYTF	TGCAGCGTCATAATTGGAGCGACGTTTAACTATGGCTACACCTTC
TRBJ1-2	-	-	TRBV14	CASTSPGRIDGYTF	TGTGCCAGCACTTCGCCCGGGAGAATTGATGGCTACACCTTC
TRBJ1-2	-	-	TRBV28	CASSLGRDYGYTF	TGTGCCAGCAGTTTAGGCAGGGATTATGGCTACACCTTC
TRBJ1-1	-	-	TRBV5-1	CASSLGTSNTEAFF	TGCGCCAGCAGCTTAGGGACATCGAACACTGAAGCTTTCTTT
TRBJ1-2	once	-	TRBV6-1	CASSEGGFYGYTF	TGTGCCAGCAGTGAGGGAGGGTTCTATGGCTACACCTTC
TRBJ1-1	-	-	TRBV15	CATSIPERGTEAFF	TGTGCCACCAGCATCCCCGAAAGGGGAACTGAAGCTTTCTTT
TRBJ1-1	few	-	TRBV7-9	CASRRGRGMNTEAFF	TGTGCCAGCAGACGGGGGAGAGGTATGAACACTGAAGCTTTCTTT
TRBJ1-1	-	-	TRBV27	CASNLGGADTEAFF	TGTGCCAGCAATCTGGGGGGGGCGGACACTGAAGCTTTCTTT
TRBJ1-1	-	-	TRBV28	CASSLHRFNTEAFF	TGTGCCAGCAGTTTGCACAGATTTAACACTGAAGCTTTCTTT
TRBJ2-2	-	-	TRBV7-2	CASSLGYRTGELFF	TGTGCCAGCAGCTTAGGATACAGGACCGGGGAGCTGTTTTTT
TRBJ1-5	-	-	TRBV7-6	CASSLAQGSQPQHF	TGTGCCAGCAGCTTAGCTCAGGGGAGTCAGCCCCAGCATTTT
TRBJ2-2	once	TRBD1	TRBV7-7	CASSSQGADTGELFF	TGTGCTAGCAGTTCCCAGGGGGCGGACACCGGGGAGCTGTTTTTT
TRBJ1-1	-	-	TRBV29-1	CSFEGVRTEAFF	TGCAGCTTCGAGGGCGTGAGGACTGAAGCTTTCTTT
TRBJ2-6	-	-	TRBV28	CASSKLTSSGANVLTF	TGTGCCAGCAGTAAACTGACAAGCTCTGGGGCCAACGTCCTGACTTTC
TRBJ2-3	-	-	TRBV11-2	CASSSRGAHTDTQYF	TGTGCCAGCAGCTCCCGGGGGGCGCACACAGATACGCAGTATTTT
TRBJ1-2	once	TRBD1	TRBV30	CAWSAPGTVVYGYTF	TGTGCCTGGAGTGCCCCCGGGACAGTTGTCTATGGCTACACCTTC
TRBJ2-5	once	-	TRBV27	CASSLKGGAGYSETQYF	TGTGCCAGCAGTTTGAAGGGGGGGGCCGGTTATTCAGAGACCCAGTACTTC
TRBJ1-2	few	TRBD1	TRBV5-1	CASSFSGQVHYGYTF	TGCGCCAGCAGCTTCTCTGGACAGGTACACTATGGCTACACCTTC
TRBJ2-6	-	TRBD2	TRBV13	CASSIRLAGAGANVLTF	TGTGCCAGCAGCATCCGACTAGCGGGGGCTGGGGCCAACGTCCTGACTTTC
TRBJ2-5	-	TRBD1	TRBV27	CASSLDRGLETQYF	TGTGCCAGCAGTTTAGACAGGGGGCTAGAGACCCAGTACTTC